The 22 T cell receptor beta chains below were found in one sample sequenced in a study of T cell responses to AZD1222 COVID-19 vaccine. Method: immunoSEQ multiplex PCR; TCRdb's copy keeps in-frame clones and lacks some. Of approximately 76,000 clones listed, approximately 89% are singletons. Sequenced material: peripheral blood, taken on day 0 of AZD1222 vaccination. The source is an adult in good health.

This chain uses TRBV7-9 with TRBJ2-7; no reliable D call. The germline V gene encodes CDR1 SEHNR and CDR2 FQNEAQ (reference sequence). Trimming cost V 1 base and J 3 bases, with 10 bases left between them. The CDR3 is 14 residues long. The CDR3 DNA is TGTGCCAGCAGCTTAGATGGCAGGAGCTACGAGCAGTACTTC. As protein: CASSLDGRSYEQYF.

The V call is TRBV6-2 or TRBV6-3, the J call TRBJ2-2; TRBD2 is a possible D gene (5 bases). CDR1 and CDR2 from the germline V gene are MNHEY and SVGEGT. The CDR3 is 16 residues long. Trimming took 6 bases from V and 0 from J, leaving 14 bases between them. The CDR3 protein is CASSSRTPTNTGELFF. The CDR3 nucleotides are TGTGCCAGCAGCTCACGGACTCCGACGAACACCGGGGAGCTGTTTTTT.

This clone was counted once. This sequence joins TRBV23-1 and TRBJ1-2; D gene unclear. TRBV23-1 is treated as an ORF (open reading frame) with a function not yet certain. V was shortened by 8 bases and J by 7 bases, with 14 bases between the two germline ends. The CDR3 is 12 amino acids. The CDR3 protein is CASRPPGCGYTF. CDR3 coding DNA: TGCGCCAGCCGCCCCCCGGGATGTGGCTACACCTTC.

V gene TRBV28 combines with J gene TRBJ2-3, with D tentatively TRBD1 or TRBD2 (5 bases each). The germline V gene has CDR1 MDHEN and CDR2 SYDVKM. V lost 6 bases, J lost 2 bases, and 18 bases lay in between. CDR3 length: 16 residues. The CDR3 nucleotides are TGTGCCAGCAGCCTGACGGAGAGGGGAAACACAGATACGCAGTATTTT. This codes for CASSLTERGNTDTQYF.

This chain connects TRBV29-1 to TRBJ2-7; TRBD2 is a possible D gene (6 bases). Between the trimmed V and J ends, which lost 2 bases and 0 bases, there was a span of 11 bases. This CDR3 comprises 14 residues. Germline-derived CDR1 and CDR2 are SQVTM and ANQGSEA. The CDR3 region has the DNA TGCAGCGTTGAAATTAGCGGATCCTCCTACGAGCAGTACTTC. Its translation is CSVEISGSSYEQYF.

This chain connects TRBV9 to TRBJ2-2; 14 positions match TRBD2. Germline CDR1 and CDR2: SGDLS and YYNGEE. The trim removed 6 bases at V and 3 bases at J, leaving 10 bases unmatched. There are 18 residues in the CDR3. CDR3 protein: CASNPGTSGSLDTGELFF. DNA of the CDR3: TGTGCCAGCAACCCCGGGACTAGCGGGAGTCTTGACACCGGGGAGCTGTTTTTT.

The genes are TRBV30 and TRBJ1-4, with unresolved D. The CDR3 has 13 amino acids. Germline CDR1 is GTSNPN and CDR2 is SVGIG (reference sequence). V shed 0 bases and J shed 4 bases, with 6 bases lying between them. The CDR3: CAWSVRNNEKLFF. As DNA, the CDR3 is TGTGCCTGGAGTGTACGGAATAATGAAAAACTGTTTTTT.

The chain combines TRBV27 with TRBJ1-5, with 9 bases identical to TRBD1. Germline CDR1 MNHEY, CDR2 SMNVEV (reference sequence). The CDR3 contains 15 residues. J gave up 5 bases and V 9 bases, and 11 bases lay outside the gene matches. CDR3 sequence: CARPWTGVVDQPQHF. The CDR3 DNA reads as TGTGCCAGGCCATGGACAGGGGTAGTTGATCAGCCCCAGCATTTT.

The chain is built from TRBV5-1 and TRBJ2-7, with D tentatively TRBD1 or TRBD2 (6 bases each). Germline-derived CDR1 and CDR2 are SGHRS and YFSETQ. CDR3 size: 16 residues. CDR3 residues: CPRSPEPTRGGGEQYF. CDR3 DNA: TGCCCCCGCAGCCCAGAACCGACTCGCGGAGGGGGGGAGCAGTACTTC. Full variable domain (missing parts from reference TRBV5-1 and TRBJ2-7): KAGVTQTPRYLIKTRGQQVTLSCSPISGHRSVSWYQQTPGQGLQFLFEYFSETQRNKGNFPGRFSGRQFSNSRSEMNVSTLELGDSALYLCPRSPEPTRGGGEQYFGPGTRLTVT.

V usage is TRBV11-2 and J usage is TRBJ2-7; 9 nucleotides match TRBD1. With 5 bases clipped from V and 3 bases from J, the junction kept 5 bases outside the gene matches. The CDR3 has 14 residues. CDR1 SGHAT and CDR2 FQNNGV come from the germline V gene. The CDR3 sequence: CASSTGQGVYEQYF. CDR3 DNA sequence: TGTGCCAGCAGCACGGGACAGGGAGTCTACGAGCAGTACTTC.

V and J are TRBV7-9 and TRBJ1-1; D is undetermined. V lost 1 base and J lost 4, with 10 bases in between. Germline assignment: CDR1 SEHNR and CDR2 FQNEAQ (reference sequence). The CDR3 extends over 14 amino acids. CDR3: CASSLVAVGTEAFF. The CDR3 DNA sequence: TGTGCCAGCAGCTTAGTGGCGGTCGGCACTGAAGCTTTCTTT. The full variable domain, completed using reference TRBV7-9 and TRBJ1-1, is DTGVSQNPRHKITKRGQNVTFRCDPISEHNRLYWYRQTLGQGPEFLTYFQNEAQLEKSRLLSDRFSAERPKGSFSTLEIQRTEQGDSAMYLCASSLVAVGTEAFFGQGTRLTVV.

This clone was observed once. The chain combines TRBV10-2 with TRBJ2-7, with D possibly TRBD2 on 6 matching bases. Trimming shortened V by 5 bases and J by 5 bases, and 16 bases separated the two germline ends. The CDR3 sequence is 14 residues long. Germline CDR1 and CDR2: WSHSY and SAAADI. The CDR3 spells CASSRLDSFDEQYF. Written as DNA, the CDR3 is TGCGCCAGCAGTCGACTAGATAGTTTCGACGAGCAGTACTTC.

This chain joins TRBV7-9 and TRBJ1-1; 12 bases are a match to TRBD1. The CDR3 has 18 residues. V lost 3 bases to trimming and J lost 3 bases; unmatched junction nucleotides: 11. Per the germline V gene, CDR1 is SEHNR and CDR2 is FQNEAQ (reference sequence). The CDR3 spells CASSFPPGQGAGDTEAFF. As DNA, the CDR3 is TGTGCCAGCAGCTTTCCTCCGGGACAGGGGGCGGGGGACACTGAAGCTTTCTTT.

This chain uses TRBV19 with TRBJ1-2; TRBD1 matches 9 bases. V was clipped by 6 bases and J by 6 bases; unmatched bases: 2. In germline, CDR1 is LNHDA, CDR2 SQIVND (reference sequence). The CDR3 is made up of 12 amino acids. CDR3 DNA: TGTGCCAGTAGACAGGGGGCCAATGGCTACACCTTC. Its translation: CASRQGANGYTF.

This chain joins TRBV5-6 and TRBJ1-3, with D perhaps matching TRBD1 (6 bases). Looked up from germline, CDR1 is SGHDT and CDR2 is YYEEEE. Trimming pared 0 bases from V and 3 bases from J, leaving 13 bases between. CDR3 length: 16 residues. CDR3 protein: CASSLGNRVFGNTIYF. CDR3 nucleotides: TGTGCCAGCAGCTTGGGGAACAGGGTTTTTGGAAACACCATATATTTT.

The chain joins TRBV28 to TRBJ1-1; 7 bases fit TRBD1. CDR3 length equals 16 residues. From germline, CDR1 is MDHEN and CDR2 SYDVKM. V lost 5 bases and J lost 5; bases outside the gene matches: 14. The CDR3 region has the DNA TGTGCCAGCAGTACCATAGACAGGGCACGGGGGACTGAAGCTTTCTTT. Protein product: CASSTIDRARGTEAFF.

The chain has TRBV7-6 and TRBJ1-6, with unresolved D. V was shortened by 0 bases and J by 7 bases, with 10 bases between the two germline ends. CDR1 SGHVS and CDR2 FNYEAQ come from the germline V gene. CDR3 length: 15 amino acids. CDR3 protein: CASSLAPIVNSPLHF. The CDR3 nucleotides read TGTGCCAGCAGCTTAGCGCCGATAGTAAATTCACCCCTCCACTTT. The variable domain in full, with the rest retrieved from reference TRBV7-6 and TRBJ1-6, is GAGVSQSPRYKVTKRGQDVALRCDPISGHVSLYWYRQALGQGPEFLTYFNYEAQQDKSGLPNDRFSAERPEGSISTLTIQRTEQRDSAMYRCASSLAPIVNSPLHFGNGTRLTVT.

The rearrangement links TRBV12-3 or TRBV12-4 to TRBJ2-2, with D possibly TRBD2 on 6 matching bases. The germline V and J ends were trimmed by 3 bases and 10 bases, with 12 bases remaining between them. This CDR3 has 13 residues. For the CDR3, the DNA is TGTGCCAGCAGTTTTGGCGGGGCCGAGGAGCTGTTTTTT. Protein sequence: CASSFGGAEELFF.

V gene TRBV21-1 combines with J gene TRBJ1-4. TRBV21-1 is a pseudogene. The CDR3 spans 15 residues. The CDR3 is CASSKDRGVGEKLFF. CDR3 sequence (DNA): TGTGCCAGCAGCAAAGATCGGGGGGTAGGGGAAAAACTGTTTTTT.

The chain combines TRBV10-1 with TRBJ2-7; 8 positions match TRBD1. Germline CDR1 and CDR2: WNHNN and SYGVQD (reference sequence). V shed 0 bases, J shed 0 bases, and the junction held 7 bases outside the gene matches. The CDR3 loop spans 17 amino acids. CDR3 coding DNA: TGCGCCAGCAGTGAGTCCAGGGGGCCACAGCGCTCCTACGAGCAGTACTTC. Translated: CASSESRGPQRSYEQYF.

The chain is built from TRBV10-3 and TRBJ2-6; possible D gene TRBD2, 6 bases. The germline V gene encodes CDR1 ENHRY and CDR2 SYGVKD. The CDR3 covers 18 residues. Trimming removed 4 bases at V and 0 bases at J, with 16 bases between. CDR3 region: CAISGGPGLTSGANVLTF. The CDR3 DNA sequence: TGTGCCATCAGTGGGGGACCGGGACTTACCTCTGGGGCCAACGTCCTGACTTTC.

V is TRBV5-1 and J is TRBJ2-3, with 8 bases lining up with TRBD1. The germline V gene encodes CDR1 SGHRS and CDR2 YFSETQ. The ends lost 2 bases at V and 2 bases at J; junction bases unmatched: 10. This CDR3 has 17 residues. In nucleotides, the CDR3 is TGCGCCAGCAGCTTCGGTTCGAGGACAGGGTCCACAGATACGCAGTATTTT. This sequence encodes CASSFGSRTGSTDTQYF.